The clone carrying this T cell receptor (beta chain) appeared a few times. Its cognate antigen is unknown. Some clones are missing from TCRdb's copy, which holds only in-frame ones; the method was immunoSEQ multiplex PCR. Of 25,000 to 35,000 clones listed, less than 75% are singletons. The data were obtained in a study of STAT5B mutations in CD4+ large granular lymphocyte leukemia. V lost 3 bases and J 4 bases, leaving 9 bases between the germline ends. The germline CDR1 and CDR2 sequences are MGHDK and SYGVNS. This CDR3 has 13 residues. General study results and limits: Data were not HLA-matched across samples. No patients shared main leukemic clonotypes, though about 26% appeared at low frequency elsewhere. Compared with healthy controls (2/35), patient top clones favored TRBV06 (8/27).

This sequence originates from a human donor in good health. The rearrangement uses TRBV25-1 and TRBJ1-1; D gene ambiguous. The sample was CD4+ T cells from blood buffy coats. Written as DNA, the CDR3 is TGTGCCAGCAGTGACCGGGCCTCCACTGAAGCTTTCTTT. Amino acid sequence: CASSDRASTEAFF.